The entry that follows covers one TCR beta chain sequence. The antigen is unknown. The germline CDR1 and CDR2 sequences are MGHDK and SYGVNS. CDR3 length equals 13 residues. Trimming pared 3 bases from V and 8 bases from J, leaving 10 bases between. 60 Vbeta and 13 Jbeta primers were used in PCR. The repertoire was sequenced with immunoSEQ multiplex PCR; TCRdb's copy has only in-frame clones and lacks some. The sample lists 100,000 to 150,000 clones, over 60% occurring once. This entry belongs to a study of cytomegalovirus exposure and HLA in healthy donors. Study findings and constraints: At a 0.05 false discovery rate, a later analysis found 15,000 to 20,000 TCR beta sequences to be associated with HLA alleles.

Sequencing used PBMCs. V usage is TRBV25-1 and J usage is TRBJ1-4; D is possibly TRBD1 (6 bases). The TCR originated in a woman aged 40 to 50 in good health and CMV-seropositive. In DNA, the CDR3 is TGTGCCAGCAGTGAGGGGGCTCGAGAAAAACTGTTTTTT. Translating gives CASSEGAREKLFF.